This T cell receptor beta chain was found in a study of shared clonotypes between healthy human individuals. The CDR3 consists of 11 residues. Germline V gives CDR1 MNHEY, CDR2 SMNVEV (reference sequence). Trimming removed 6 bases at V and 16 bases at J, with 15 bases between. Clones were read by immunoSEQ multiplex PCR, and TCRdb kept only the in-frame ones, dropping some. The table lists some 680,000 clones, around 73% of them singletons. The source material was memory CD4+ T cells sorted from blood. As to subset: CD45RA-negative fraction. The receptor comes from a woman aged 30 to 39 in good health. The chain employs TRBV27 and TRBJ1-4; D remains unclear. The CDR3 DNA reads TGTGCCAGCAGCGCCGGGCCCAGTCGGTTTTTT. Translated: CASSAGPSRFF.